These T cell receptor beta chains were read from a single sample in a study of CD8 T cells in ankylosing spondylitis. One entry per CDR3 protein, called by TCRdb with MiXCR from the 5' RACE reads. The sample consists of 250,000 to 400,000 distinct CDR3 sequences, approximately 10% of them appearing once. The source material was blood, either unsorted or a sorted T cell fraction (not recorded which). These receptors were taken from a female donor with ankylosing spondylitis or in good health (not recorded which). The CDR3 runs from the conserved cysteine through the conserved F or W. A D gene is named only where the DNA matches it firmly. Clone size is not always given. Where it is, it says once, few, many or a class for expanded clones.

D	J	size	V	CDR3	DNA
TRBD1	TRBJ1-6	many	TRBV7-8	CASSSKTGSNSPLHF	TGTGCCAGCAGCTCAAAGACAGGGTCCAATTCACCCCTCCACTTT
-	TRBJ1-3	many	TRBV28	CASSLRELGNTIYF	TGTGCCAGCAGCTTGAGGGAATTGGGCAACACCATATATTTT
TRBD2	TRBJ2-5	many	TRBV7-8	CASSRTSGWTQYF	TGTGCCAGCAGCCGGACTAGCGGGTGGACCCAGTACTTC
-	TRBJ1-1	-	TRBV3-1	CASSQGASAPGAFF	TGTGCCAGCAGCCAAGGGGCGTCTGCGCCGGGGGCTTTCTTT
-	TRBJ2-1	-	TRBV20-1	CSASFAWRGYNEQFF	TGCAGTGCTAGCTTTGCGTGGAGGGGCTACAATGAGCAGTTCTTC
TRBD2	TRBJ2-1	-	TRBV12-3/TRBV12-4	CAIRLIRTSGDRSRLFF	TGTGCCATAAGACTCATCCGGACTAGCGGGGATCGTAGTAGGCTGTTCTTC
-	TRBJ1-5	many	TRBV25-1	CASSSDGNQPQHF	TGTGCCAGCAGTTCGGACGGGAATCAGCCCCAGCATTTT
TRBD2	TRBJ2-4	many	TRBV3-1	CASSQDFARLAGQYF	TGTGCCAGCAGCCAAGATTTTGCCAGGCTAGCGGGACAGTACTTC
TRBD2	TRBJ2-3	many	TRBV5-1	CASSLEGTSGGSDTQYF	TGCGCCAGCAGCTTGGAAGGAACTAGCGGGGGGTCAGATACGCAGTATTTT
-	TRBJ2-1	-	TRBV20-1	CSASGAGGIRWNEQFF	TGCAGTGCTAGTGGGGCAGGCGGGATACGTTGGAATGAGCAGTTCTTC
-	TRBJ1-1	-	TRBV5-1	CASSLVAMATGAFF	TGCGCCAGCAGCTTGGTAGCTATGGCCACTGGAGCTTTCTTT
-	TRBJ1-4	many	TRBV10-3	CAAKGGMGDRLFF	TGTGCCGCTAAAGGAGGAATGGGGGACCGACTGTTTTTT
-	TRBJ2-7	many	TRBV7-2	CASSSAGVSYEQYF	TGTGCCAGCAGCTCCGCCGGGGTTTCCTACGAGCAGTACTTC
-	TRBJ2-1	many	TRBV12-3/TRBV12-4	CASSDPGLSINNEQFF	TGTGCCAGCAGCGATCCGGGACTTTCAATAAACAATGAGCAGTTCTTC
TRBD2	TRBJ2-2	-	TRBV23-1	CASSLNPRGEVTGELFF	TGCGCCAGCAGCCTCAATCCTCGGGGGGAAGTGACCGGGGAGCTGTTTTTT
-	TRBJ1-5	many	TRBV20-1	CSAREAPDQPQHF	TGCAGTGCTAGAGAGGCCCCAGATCAGCCCCAGCATTTT